Following are 5 T cell receptor beta chains from one sample sequenced in a study of shared clonotypes between healthy human individuals. Data came from immunoSEQ multiplex PCR; TCRdb stores just in-frame clones and leaves some out. The sample contains about 490,000 clones, roughly 85% of which appear only once. The specimen sequenced was PBMCs. These receptors were obtained from a woman aged 40 to 49 in good health. Some clones in this sample may be carry-over from other donors' samples.

Written as DNA, the CDR3 is TGTGCCAGCAGTTTACAGGGGAAGCCTGAAGCTTTCTTT. Protein sequence: CASSLQGKPEAFF. The chain carries TRBV28 and TRBJ1-1, with D possibly matching TRBD1 (6 bases). Trimming removed 2 bases at V and 6 bases at J, with 10 bases between. The germline V gene encodes CDR1 MDHEN and CDR2 SYDVKM. CDR3 size: 13 residues.

The chain couples TRBV7-2 to TRBJ1-2, with 8 bases identical to TRBD1. Looked up from germline, CDR1 is SGHTA and CDR2 is FQGNSA. The CDR3 has 15 residues. With 3 bases clipped from V and 3 bases from J, the junction kept 6 bases outside the gene matches. The CDR3 protein is CASSFGQGEYYGYTF. For the CDR3, the DNA is TGTGCCAGCAGCTTTGGACAGGGTGAATACTATGGCTACACCTTC.

The chain uses TRBV10-3 and TRBJ1-2; TRBD1 aligns across 9 bases. The length of the CDR3 is 15 residues. The V and J ends lost 4 bases and 4 bases, in that order; junction bases with no gene match: 7. Germline V gives CDR1 ENHRY, CDR2 SYGVKD. The CDR3 reads CAISGGQGIGYGYTF. The CDR3 DNA sequence: TGTGCCATCAGTGGCGGACAGGGGATTGGCTATGGCTACACCTTC.

At least ten counts were recorded for this clone. The V gene is TRBV7-9, the J gene TRBJ1-5, with D perhaps TRBD1 (6 bases). The CDR3 contains 14 residues. Looked up from germline, CDR1 is SEHNR and CDR2 is FQNEAQ (reference sequence). V was clipped by 5 bases and J by 5 bases, with 13 bases between them. CDR3 protein: CASSLGGLHQPQHF. As DNA, the CDR3 is TGTGCCAGCAGCCTAGGGGGGTTGCATCAGCCCCAGCATTTT.

This clone appeared a few times. A far larger clone is just one base off, so this is likely a read error. The genes are TRBV4-3 and TRBJ2-2; D is unclear. V lost 0 bases and J 6 bases, leaving 14 bases between the germline ends. Germline-derived CDR1 and CDR2 are LGHNA and YSLEER. The CDR3 runs to 16 residues. The CDR3 DNA follows: TGCGCCAGCAGCCAAGATGTTGGTGGAGAGGCCGGGGAGCTGTTTTTT. Translating it yields CASSQDVGGEAGELFF.